The rows below give T cell receptor beta chains drawn from one sample of a study of OX40 agonist ivuxolimab in advanced cancers. The assay was immunoSEQ multiplex PCR, and TCRdb's table has in-frame clones only and misses some. The sample carries over 20,000 clones, 75% to 85% recorded once. This specimen was CD4+ or CD8+ T cells sorted from blood, taken in a trial of the OX40 agonist ivuxolimab. Receptors were obtained from an adult with an advanced solid tumor such as melanoma, head and neck, liver or kidney cancer. Each CDR3 is given with its conserved first and last residue. The D gene is left open where the match is weak. The listing skips clone size in some rows; elsewhere it reads once, few, many or a size class.

NA,TRBV27,NA,TRBJ2-7,CASSRGTNDPYEQYF,TGTGCCAGCAGCCGGGGGACAAACGACCCCTACGAGCAGTACTTC
few,TRBV5-6,NA,TRBJ2-1,CASSLEVGWNEQFF,TGTGCCAGCAGCTTGGAGGTCGGATGGAATGAGCAGTTCTTC
NA,TRBV11-2,NA,TRBJ2-2,CASSSGQRNTGELFF,TGTGCCAGCAGCTCTGGACAAAGGAACACCGGGGAGCTGTTTTTT
few,TRBV30,NA,TRBJ2-3,CAWSSVSSDTQYF,TGTGCCTGGAGTTCAGTGTCTTCGGATACGCAGTATTTT
NA,TRBV7-9,NA,TRBJ2-7,CASSLMDEYEQYF,TGTGCCAGCAGCTTAATGGATGAGTACGAGCAGTACTTC
NA,TRBV28,NA,TRBJ2-7,CASSQATVDEQYF,TGTGCCAGCAGCCAAGCTACGGTGGACGAGCAGTACTTC
NA,TRBV4-1,NA,TRBJ1-4,CASSQMTGGNEKLFF,TGCGCCAGCAGCCAAATGACGGGGGGTAATGAAAAACTGTTTTTT
NA,TRBV11-2,NA,TRBJ2-1,CASSPGLAQFF,TGTGCCAGCAGCCCAGGGTTAGCCCAGTTCTTC
NA,TRBV5-1,NA,TRBJ2-2,CASVGNTGELFF,TGCGCCAGCGTCGGAAACACCGGGGAGCTGTTTTTT
once,TRBV5-4,TRBD2,TRBJ2-1,CASRRTGTSVYNEQFF,TGTGCCAGCAGGCGTACCGGGACTAGCGTCTACAATGAGCAGTTCTTC
NA,TRBV19,TRBD1,TRBJ1-5,CASPRGCPGGNQPQHF,TGTGCCAGCCCCAGGGGGTGCCCGGGAGGCAATCAGCCCCAGCATTTT
once,TRBV5-8,NA,TRBJ1-3,CASSFVSGNTIYF,TGTGCCAGCAGCTTTGTCTCTGGAAACACCATATATTTT
NA,TRBV27,TRBD1,TRBJ1-1,CASSTQGQGVREAFF,TGTGCCAGCAGTACACAGGGACAGGGGGTTCGAGAAGCTTTCTTT
NA,TRBV19,NA,TRBJ1-1,CASMNGGDTTEAFF,TGTGCCAGTATGAACGGAGGGGATACCACTGAAGCTTTCTTT
NA,TRBV5-4,NA,TRBJ1-5,CASSQDWQTSNQPQHF,TGTGCCAGCAGCCAAGATTGGCAGACTAGCAATCAGCCCCAGCATTTT
NA,TRBV27,NA,TRBJ1-5,CASSFGQYQPQHF,TGTGCCAGCAGTTTTGGGCAGTATCAGCCCCAGCATTTT
NA,TRBV9,NA,TRBJ1-1,CASRTGPNTEAFF,TGTGCCAGCCGGACGGGACCCAACACTGAAGCTTTCTTT
NA,TRBV7-8,TRBD1,TRBJ1-2,CASSLAGGNYGYTF,TGTGCCAGCAGCTTAGCAGGGGGCAACTATGGCTACACCTTC
NA,TRBV4-2,NA,TRBJ2-7,CASSQGLQGKEQYF,TGTGCCAGCAGCCAAGGGTTACAGGGAAAAGAGCAGTACTTC
NA,TRBV6-4,NA,TRBJ2-7,CASSFIGDYEQYF,TGTGCCAGCAGTTTTATCGGGGATTACGAGCAGTACTTC
NA,TRBV4-3,NA,TRBJ1-1,CASRLNTEAFF,TGCGCCAGCAGATTGAACACTGAAGCTTTCTTT
NA,TRBV28,NA,TRBJ1-5,CASSLTVSNQPQHF,TGTGCCAGCAGCCTGACAGTAAGCAATCAGCCCCAGCATTTT
NA,TRBV27,TRBD2,TRBJ2-7,CASSASGRDYEQYF,TGTGCCAGCAGCGCTAGCGGGAGGGACTACGAGCAGTACTTC
once,TRBV7-2,NA,TRBJ2-7,CASSLDSGGQFNEQYF,TGTGCCAGCAGCTTAGATTCAGGTGGACAGTTCAACGAGCAGTACTTC
NA,TRBV6-6,NA,TRBJ2-7,CADRYRGGYEQYF,TGTGCCGACCGCTACAGGGGGGGGTACGAGCAGTACTTC
NA,TRBV28,NA,TRBJ2-1,CASSLGPQEWGFF,TGTGCCAGCAGTTTAGGTCCTCAGGAATGGGGGTTCTTC
NA,TRBV6-5,NA,TRBJ1-1,CASSPGGPHTEAFF,TGTGCCAGCAGTCCCGGGGGGCCCCACACTGAAGCTTTCTTT
NA,TRBV9,NA,TRBJ2-7,CASTLGVGSYEQYF,TGTGCCAGCACCCTAGGGGTGGGATCCTACGAGCAGTACTTC
NA,TRBV6-1,NA,TRBJ1-3,CASSRDPSSGNTIYF,TGTGCCAGCTCACGGGACCCATCCTCTGGAAACACCATATATTTT
NA,TRBV28,NA,TRBJ1-6,CASSLEGYNSPLHF,TGTGCCAGCAGTTTGGAGGGGTATAATTCACCCCTCCACTTT
NA,TRBV21-1,NA,TRBJ2-7,CASSKGLALYEQYF,TGTGCCAGCAGCAAAGGGCTAGCGCTCTACGAGCAGTACTTC
NA,TRBV7-9,NA,TRBJ2-7,CASSDTRQRAYEQYF,TGTGCCAGCAGCGACACGCGGCAGCGGGCCTACGAGCAGTACTTC
few,TRBV2,TRBD1,TRBJ1-3,CARQHSDRVSGNTIYF,TGTGCCAGGCAGCACTCGGACAGGGTCTCTGGAAACACCATATATTTT
NA,TRBV9,TRBD2,TRBJ2-1,CASSGGAHNEQFF,TGTGCCAGCTCCGGGGGGGCCCACAATGAGCAGTTCTTC
NA,TRBV15,TRBD2,TRBJ2-7,CATSNLREGIYEQYF,TGTGCCACCAGCAACCTTCGGGAGGGGATCTACGAGCAGTACTTC
NA,TRBV7-9,NA,TRBJ1-1,CASSLGTEAFF,TGTGCCAGCAGCTTAGGGACTGAAGCTTTCTTT
NA,TRBV5-8,NA,TRBJ2-3,CASIAGFSTDTQYF,TGTGCCAGCATCGCCGGGTTTAGCACAGATACGCAGTATTTT
few,TRBV14,NA,TRBJ2-3,CASSQPRHTDTQYF,TGTGCCAGCAGCCAACCGCGGCACACAGATACGCAGTATTTT
NA,TRBV7-6,NA,TRBJ1-2,CASSLTPLTFHYGYTF,TGTGCCAGCAGCTTAACCCCCCTCACATTCCACTATGGCTACACCTTC
NA,TRBV27,NA,TRBJ2-1,CASSTHQDEQFF,TGTGCCAGCAGTACCCATCAGGATGAGCAGTTCTTC
NA,TRBV27,NA,TRBJ2-7,CASSLSWSGSHEQCF,TGTGCCAGCAGTTTATCGTGGTCGGGGTCCCACGAGCAGTGCTTC
once,TRBV27,NA,TRBJ1-2,CASSLSPTAYGYTF,TGTGCCAGCAGTTTATCGCCGACGGCGTATGGCTACACCTTC
NA,TRBV28,TRBD1,TRBJ1-1,CASSDRGLPVNTEAFF,TGTGCCAGCAGCGACAGGGGGCTACCCGTGAACACTGAAGCTTTCTTT
NA,TRBV27,TRBD2,TRBJ2-7,CASSLGTSLYEQYF,TGTGCCAGCAGTTTAGGGACTAGCCTCTACGAGCAGTACTTC
NA,TRBV7-6,TRBD2,TRBJ2-7,CASSLASGSLYEQYF,TGTGCCAGCAGCTTAGCTAGCGGGAGTTTATACGAGCAGTACTTC
NA,TRBV9,NA,TRBJ1-5,CASSPPGGGRGNQPQHF,TGTGCCAGCAGCCCTCCGGGGGGGGGAAGGGGCAATCAGCCCCAGCATTTT
NA,TRBV14,TRBD1,TRBJ1-1,CASSPGQGGTEAFF,TGTGCCAGCAGCCCCGGACAGGGGGGGACTGAAGCTTTCTTT
NA,TRBV11-1,TRBD1,TRBJ2-5,CASSSDRGSQETQYF,TGTGCCAGCAGCTCCGACAGGGGGTCCCAAGAGACCCAGTACTTC
NA,TRBV6-1,NA,TRBJ1-5,CASGLGSNQPQHF,TGTGCCAGCGGTCTCGGGAGCAATCAGCCCCAGCATTTT
once,TRBV9,TRBD1,TRBJ2-7,CASSADRAYEQYF,TGTGCCAGCAGTGCTGACAGGGCCTACGAGCAGTACTTC
NA,TRBV6-5,NA,TRBJ1-1,CASSFQMSTEAFF,TGTGCCAGCAGTTTTCAAATGAGCACTGAAGCTTTCTTT
many,TRBV7-6,TRBD2,TRBJ2-1,CASSFSGRSDEQFF,TGTGCCAGCAGCTTTAGCGGGAGGTCCGATGAGCAGTTCTTC
few,TRBV19,NA,TRBJ2-1,CASAQGWNEQFF,TGTGCCTCGGCCCAGGGGTGGAATGAGCAGTTCTTC
once,TRBV5-5,TRBD1,TRBJ2-2,CASTRWTGAGELFF,TGTGCCAGCACCCGGTGGACAGGGGCCGGGGAGCTGTTTTTT
NA,TRBV27,NA,TRBJ1-5,CASSLSRHQPQHF,TGTGCCAGCAGTTTAAGCAGGCATCAGCCCCAGCATTTT